Below are 6 T cell receptor beta chains sequenced from a single sample in a study of neurological immune-mediated disorders. TCRdb re-called the 5' RACE reads with MiXCR, one entry per CDR3 protein. The table has around 30,000 distinct CDR3 sequences, approximately 4% seen once. Sequencing was done on a sample of CD4+ T cells from blood. These receptors all come from a woman aged 40 to 49 in good health.

This clonotype was counted between two and nine times. The chain has TRBV15 and TRBJ1-2; 7 bases match TRBD1. The CDR3 extends over 16 amino acids. V shed 1 base and J 2 bases; nucleotides not matched to a gene: 7. Germline V gene lookup returns CDR1 LNHNV and CDR2 YYDKDF (reference sequence). For the CDR3, the DNA is TGTGCCACCAGCAGAGGGGGGACAGAAGGAAACTATGGCTACACCTTC. Its protein is CATSRGGTEGNYGYTF.

This clonotype was found many times. The chain is built from TRBV5-5 and TRBJ2-4; no reliable D call. V lost 4 bases and J lost 0, with 11 bases in between. CDR3 length: 15 residues. CDR1 is SGHKS, CDR2 YYEKEE, per germline (reference sequence). CDR3 DNA: TGTGCCAGCAGCCCAGATGGAGTAGCCAAAAACATTCAGTACTTC. Residues: CASSPDGVAKNIQYF.

The sample holds many counts of this clonotype. The rearrangement links TRBV20-1 to TRBJ2-3; D is unresolved. This CDR3 spans 12 amino acids. CDR1 and CDR2 (germline): DFQATT, SNEGSKA (reference sequence). V lost 6 bases to trimming and J lost 1 base, with 8 bases between them. DNA for the CDR3: TGCAGTGCGTCTGGGGGCACAGATACGCAGTATTTT. Its protein product is CSASGGTDTQYF.

The sample holds many counts of this clonotype. The chain combines TRBV5-1 with TRBJ2-3, with D perhaps matching TRBD1 (6 bases). The V end was cut by 4 bases, the J end by 2 bases, with 11 bases between. In germline, CDR1 is SGHRS, CDR2 YFSETQ. This CDR3 contains 14 residues. The chain's CDR3 is CASSLTGPTDTQYF. As DNA, the CDR3 is TGCGCCAGCAGCCTAACAGGGCCCACAGATACGCAGTATTTT.

This clonotype was observed a handful of times. V is TRBV7-6 and J is TRBJ2-7; D tentatively fits TRBD1 or TRBD2 (5 bases each). V was cut by 5 bases and J by 6 bases, with 17 bases left in between. From germline, CDR1 is SGHVS and CDR2 FNYEAQ. The CDR3 consists of 14 residues. The CDR3 spells CASSLGYEGREQYF. Written as DNA, the CDR3 is TGTGCCAGCAGCCTCGGGTATGAGGGGCGCGAGCAGTACTTC. Variable domain in full (rest from reference TRBV7-6 and TRBJ2-7): GAGVSQSPRYKVTKRGQDVALRCDPISGHVSLYWYRQALGQGPEFLTYFNYEAQQDKSGLPNDRFSAERPEGSISTLTIQRTEQRDSAMYRCASSLGYEGREQYFGPGTRLTVT.

This clonotype was seen ten or more times. This rearrangement joins TRBV10-3 to TRBJ2-3, with a tentative D call TRBD2 (6 bases). The CDR3 loop spans 14 amino acids. CDR1 and CDR2 (germline): ENHRY, SYGVKD. Trimming cost V 11 bases and J 2 bases, with 17 bases left between them. Here the CDR3 DNA reads TGTGCCTCCAACCCCGCGGGATCCACAGATACGCAGTATTTT. It translates to CASNPAGSTDTQYF.